These T cell receptor beta chains were read from a single sample in a study of cytotoxic CD8 clonotypes in ibrutinib-treated CLL. Profiling relied on immunoSEQ multiplex PCR, and the TCRdb table lists in-frame clones only, not all of them. The repertoire holds 20,000 to 30,000 clones, with approximately 71% as singletons. Here the sequenced sample was PBMCs, taken after 12 months of ibrutinib treatment. The origin of the receptors is a human donor with chronic lymphocytic leukemia. The CDR3 runs from the conserved cysteine through the conserved F or W. The listing skips clone size in some rows; elsewhere it reads once, few, many or a size class.

v_call,clone_size,cdr3_aa
TRBV29-1,NA,CSVWDVWYGYTF
TRBV11-2,NA,CASSLGPAGNYEQYF
TRBV6-6,NA,CASSSRWGSGANVLTF
TRBV19,once,CASSIAGGSIQYF
TRBV19,NA,CASSNPRGVNTEAFF
TRBV4-2,few,CASSQAPSGGVSSGELFF
TRBV27,NA,CASSRRGGYEQYF
TRBV7-9,once,CASSLAGALQLFF
TRBV7-2,NA,CASSGGGGLNEQFF
TRBV2,large,CASRRDRNQPQHF
TRBV7-2,few,CASSSRSWNTGELFF
TRBV27,NA,CASRSPPRIEQYF
TRBV7-2,medium-sized,CASSSLVQGGNTIYF
TRBV11-1,NA,CASSFTGTGHEQYF
TRBV7-9,NA,CASSFIQGNYGYTF
TRBV15,few,CATSRVAGGLRELFF
TRBV5-4,medium-sized,CASSLFQGREQYF
TRBV5-6,NA,CASSLHPRGLILSGNTIYF
TRBV28,NA,CASSVRGRGSYEQYF
TRBV5-1,NA,CASSQIWDGRSEAFF
TRBV18,NA,CASSVGQGANYGYTF
TRBV9,few,CASSVDAGISNQPQHF
TRBV18,NA,CASSLRPLRRGTEAFF
TRBV5-1,NA,CASRTGTSPNTGELFF
TRBV19,NA,CASIFTYEQYF
TRBV19,NA,CASSSTGTPYEQYF
TRBV5-1,NA,CASSSDPHTDTQYF
TRBV28,NA,CASSSGTGWRELFF
TRBV29-1,NA,CSVHRIMNTEAFF
TRBV4-3,NA,CASSQAGTLWANVLTF
TRBV5-1,NA,CASAFLAANTGELFF
TRBV25-1,few,CASSEGKALDLQPQHF
TRBV7-2,NA,CASSLVAGGSYEQYF
TRBV5-1,NA,CASNRGGQGTGEQFF
TRBV27,NA,CASSLGANSNQPQHF
TRBV7-3,NA,CASSRGSNQPQHF
TRBV9,NA,CASSAERGETYEQYF
TRBV5-1,once,CASSPVGGEQPQHF
TRBV7-2,NA,CASSSGQKETQYF
TRBV7-3,once,CASSLFGTGSYEQYF
TRBV2,NA,CASSETRDVRHEQFF
TRBV2,NA,CARMKQEMNTEAFF
TRBV11-1,NA,CASSWGTGYEQFF
TRBV28,once,CASEVKGGYGYTF
TRBV10-3,NA,CATGTGIKGNTIYF
TRBV11-2,once,CASSLAGFYEQYF
TRBV11-2,NA,CASSLEWGTGGDAFF
TRBV19,NA,CASSTRSGNQPQHF
TRBV20-1,NA,CSARANEKLFF
TRBV18,NA,CASSPPETYEQYF
TRBV29-1,NA,CSVPDRSGGELFF
TRBV5-1,NA,CASSGGRMDRGTLSYEQYF
TRBV9,once,CASSVAGGDEQYF
TRBV10-2,once,CASSRGQKTEAFF